Described below is a single T cell receptor (beta chain) sequence and its context. The target antigen is unknown. The data stem from a study of identical twins. CDR3 length: 13 residues. Trimming took off 6 bases at V and 0 bases at J, with 8 bases between the two ends. Germline CDR1 reads DFQATT; CDR2 reads SNEGSKA (reference sequence). TCRdb passed the 5' RACE reads through MiXCR, listing each CDR3 protein once. The table shows fewer than 900,000 distinct CDR3 sequences, with about 20% occurring only once. Study-level findings and limits: Insertions were reduced in abundant cord blood beta clonotypes but not in memory repertoires.

Another study also made use of these data, one on T cells expressing NK-cell markers.

Sequenced input: PBMCs. The V and J genes are TRBV20-1 and TRBJ2-2; D not resolved. The clonotype was recovered from a woman younger than 35 in good health. The CDR3 DNA reads TGCAGTGCCCCCTACTCGAACACCGGGGAGCTGTTTTTT. Its translation: CSAPYSNTGELFF.